The 31 T cell receptor beta chains presented below share a single source sample, sequenced in a study of blood T cell repertoires in COVID-19. Sequencing was performed with immunoSEQ multiplex PCR; in TCRdb, only in-frame clones are kept and a portion is missing. The sample lists about 400,000 clones, about nine tenths occurring once. Sequenced sample: peripheral blood. These receptors originate from a woman under 40 with active or convalescent COVID-19.

The DNA of the CDR3 is TGTGCCAGCAGCCAAGTAGATAGCAATCAGCCCCAGCATTTT. Its translation: CASSQVDSNQPQHF. This chain links TRBV4-2 with TRBJ1-5; D gene uncertain. V lost 1 base, J lost 0 bases, and 4 bases lay in between. This CDR3 is 14 amino acids long. Germline V CDR1 and CDR2: LGHNA, YNFKEQ.

In this sample, this clone turned up a few times. The chain links TRBV10-2 to TRBJ1-2; 10 nucleotides line up with TRBD1. Germline trimming cut 5 bases from V and 8 bases from J; bases unmatched to any gene: 8. The CDR3 spans 14 residues. Germline values: CDR1 WSHSY, CDR2 SAAADI. The CDR3 spells CASSFSGTGEGYTF. For the CDR3, the DNA is TGCGCCAGCAGTTTTTCCGGGACAGGGGAAGGCTACACCTTC.

V is TRBV7-9 and J is TRBJ1-2; 8 bases line up with TRBD1. Trimming at V came to 6 bases and at J to 2 bases, leaving 14 bases not matched to a gene. Germline V gives CDR1 SEHNR, CDR2 FQNEAQ (reference sequence). The CDR3 runs to 17 residues. For the CDR3, the DNA is TGTGCCAGCAGTTACTACGCAGGGGGCGTATCGAACTATGGCTACACCTTC. Protein product: CASSYYAGGVSNYGYTF.

This clone was counted once. This chain connects TRBV23-1 to TRBJ1-3; no definite D call. TRBV23-1 is noted as an ORF with a role that remains uncertain. V was trimmed by 2 bases and J by 0 bases, leaving 8 bases between them. The CDR3 runs to 15 residues. CDR3 loop: CASSQNPVSGNTIYF. In DNA form, the CDR3 reads TGCGCCAGCAGTCAAAATCCGGTCTCTGGAAACACCATATATTTT.

The gene calls are TRBV2 and TRBJ1-1, with 9 nucleotides matching TRBD1. The germline CDR1 and CDR2 sequences are SNHLY and FYNNEI. The length of the CDR3 is 14 residues. The V segment lost 3 bases and the J segment 5 bases; nucleotides outside the gene matches: 4. The chain's CDR3 is CASSDRQGDTEAFF. The CDR3 nucleotides read TGTGCCAGCAGTGACCGACAGGGGGATACTGAAGCTTTCTTT. The whole variable domain, remainder taken from reference TRBV2 and TRBJ1-1, is EPEVTQTPSHQVTQMGQEVILRCVPISNHLYFYWYRQILGQKVEFLVSFYNNEISEKSEIFDDQFSVERPDGSNFTLKIRSTKLEDSAMYFCASSDRQGDTEAFFGQGTRLTVV.

This clone occurred once. The chain uses TRBV19 and TRBJ1-6, with D possibly TRBD1 on 6 matching bases. V lost 10 bases, J lost 7 bases, and 11 bases lay in between. CDR1 LNHDA and CDR2 SQIVND come from the germline V gene (reference sequence). This CDR3 has 12 residues. CDR3 nucleotide sequence: TGTGCCATCGGACAGAAAAATTCACCCCTCCACTTT. Encoded protein: CAIGQKNSPLHF.

The chain joins TRBV27 to TRBJ1-2; possible D gene TRBD1, 6 bases. Germline loops: CDR1 MNHEY, CDR2 SMNVEV (reference sequence). The V end lost 5 bases, the J end lost 5 bases, and 18 bases lay between the germline ends. The CDR3 length is 15 residues. As DNA, the CDR3 is TGTGCCAGCAGTCCTCGTACAGGGTTGGAGTATGGCTACACCTTC. This gives the protein CASSPRTGLEYGYTF.

The chain carries TRBV7-6 and TRBJ1-4; 9 nucleotides line up with TRBD1. This CDR3 spans 15 amino acids. The V segment lost 5 bases and the J segment 7 bases; nucleotides outside the gene matches: 8. Germline assignment: CDR1 SGHVS and CDR2 FNYEAQ. CDR3: CASSPTGGLGEKLFF. The CDR3 nucleotides read TGTGCCAGCAGCCCCACAGGGGGCCTCGGTGAAAAACTGTTTTTT.

The table lists this clone with a few counts. The chain recombines TRBV7-2 with TRBJ2-7, with a tentative D call TRBD2 (6 bases). CDR3 size: 14 residues. CDR1 SGHTA and CDR2 FQGNSA come from the germline V gene. The V end lost 5 bases, the J end lost 0 bases, and 11 bases lay between the germline ends. The CDR3 DNA reads TGTGCCAGCAGCCGGGACTTTAACTCCTACGAGCAGTACTTC. This translates into CASSRDFNSYEQYF.

This chain joins TRBV6-5 and TRBJ1-3; no clear D gene. Germline V gene lookup returns CDR1 MNHEY and CDR2 SVGAGI. Trimming shortened V by 3 bases and J by 4 bases, and 13 bases separated the two germline ends. This CDR3 has 15 residues. The CDR3 sequence: CASSYSSGYGNTIYF. CDR3 coding DNA: TGTGCCAGCAGTTATAGTTCCGGGTACGGAAACACCATATATTTT.

The chain is built from TRBV5-1 and TRBJ1-1, with TRBD1 identical over 11 bases. CDR1 and CDR2 from the germline V gene are SGHRS and YFSETQ. The CDR3 is made up of 14 amino acids. V shed 4 bases and J 4 bases; nucleotides not matched to a gene: 3. CDR3 DNA: TGCGCCAGCAGCGCGGACAGGGGGCCCACTGAAGCTTTCTTT. It is translated as CASSADRGPTEAFF. Full variable domain (rest looked up from reference TRBV5-1 and TRBJ1-1): KAGVTQTPRYLIKTRGQQVTLSCSPISGHRSVSWYQQTPGQGLQFLFEYFSETQRNKGNFPGRFSGRQFSNSRSEMNVSTLELGDSALYLCASSADRGPTEAFFGQGTRLTVV.

V and J are TRBV10-3 and TRBJ1-2; D gene uncertain. V gave up 0 bases and J gave up 4 bases, with 9 bases separating them. From germline, CDR1 is ENHRY and CDR2 SYGVKD. The CDR3 totals 14 residues. The CDR3 DNA reads as TGTGCCATCAGTGAGTCAGAAGGGAGCTATGGCTACACCTTC. Amino acid sequence: CAISESEGSYGYTF.

This clone has just one count. The chain employs TRBV5-1 and TRBJ1-2, with TRBD1 matching 9 bases. With V trimmed by 4 bases and J by 6 bases, 13 bases remained unmatched. This CDR3 has 16 amino acids. CDR1 SGHRS and CDR2 YFSETQ come from the germline V gene. The CDR3 loop is CASSLLPGQGINGYTF. The CDR3 DNA follows: TGCGCCAGCAGCCTCCTACCGGGACAGGGAATTAATGGCTACACCTTC.

The chain recombines TRBV1 with TRBJ2-1; TRBD1 is taken as the D call from the table, unchecked against the DNA. TRBV1 is a known pseudogene. The CDR3 spans 16 residues. The CDR3 region is CTSSQDHRGPYNEQFF. The CDR3 region has the DNA TGCACCAGCAGCCAAGATCACAGGGGGCCCTACAATGAGCAGTTCTTC.

The chain recombines TRBV10-3 with TRBJ1-2; 10 bases align to TRBD1. CDR3 size: 16 residues. CDR1 is ENHRY and CDR2 is SYGVKD in the germline V gene. V dropped 0 bases and J dropped 5; count of bases not matched to a gene: 6. CDR3 sequence reads: CAISESEDRGVYGYTF. DNA of the CDR3: TGTGCCATCAGTGAGTCGGAGGACAGGGGGGTATATGGCTACACCTTC.

This clone was seen ten or more times. The chain carries TRBV5-1 and TRBJ2-2; D remains unclear. The CDR3 length is 14 residues. CDR1 and CDR2 from the germline V gene are SGHRS and YFSETQ. The ends were cut back, 0 bases at V and 5 bases at J, with 8 bases in the middle. CDR3: CASSLAAGTGELFF. CDR3 in DNA: TGCGCCAGCAGCTTGGCCGCCGGGACCGGGGAGCTGTTTTTT.

The rearrangement uses TRBV5-1 and TRBJ1-2, with 7 bases matching TRBD1. Germline lookup yields CDR1 SGHRS and CDR2 YFSETQ. The CDR3 has 14 residues. After removal of 2 bases from V and 8 bases from J, the junction contained 9 bases not matched to a gene. DNA for the CDR3: TGCGCCAGCAGCTTCGAATACGGGACAGACGGCTACACCTTC. This codes for CASSFEYGTDGYTF. The full variable domain, rest sourced from reference TRBV5-1 and TRBJ1-2, is KAGVTQTPRYLIKTRGQQVTLSCSPISGHRSVSWYQQTPGQGLQFLFEYFSETQRNKGNFPGRFSGRQFSNSRSEMNVSTLELGDSALYLCASSFEYGTDGYTFGSGTRLTVV.

The chain uses TRBV12-5 and TRBJ2-7; TRBD1 might be the D (6 bases). With 0 bases removed from V and 3 bases from J, the gap between germline ends came to 18 bases. The CDR3 loop spans 17 amino acids. Looked up from germline, CDR1 is LGHNT and CDR2 is FRNRAP. The CDR3 protein is CASGLVRYRAVIYEQYF. For the CDR3, the DNA is TGTGCTAGTGGTTTGGTCAGGTACAGGGCCGTGATCTACGAGCAGTACTTC.

This chain uses TRBV6-2 or TRBV6-3 with TRBJ2-5; 8 bases line up with TRBD2. The length of the CDR3 is 15 residues. The trim removed 5 bases at V and 3 bases at J, leaving 8 bases unmatched. Germline CDR1 and CDR2: MNHEY and SVGEGT. The CDR3: CASSDGLALKETQYF. CDR3 bases: TGTGCCAGCAGTGACGGACTAGCCTTAAAAGAGACCCAGTACTTC.

The chain combines TRBV7-9 with TRBJ2-1; 7 nucleotides line up with TRBD1. There are 15 residues in the CDR3. V was pared by 1 base and J by 2 bases, with 2 bases of the junction left unmatched. The germline CDR1 and CDR2 sequences are SEHNR and FQNEAQ (reference sequence). The CDR3 here is CASSLGQGPYNEQFF. The CDR3 coding sequence is TGTGCCAGCAGCTTAGGACAGGGCCCCTACAATGAGCAGTTCTTC.

V is TRBV5-6 and J is TRBJ2-2; TRBD2 matches at 11 bases. V lost 0 bases to trimming and J lost 5 bases; unmatched junction nucleotides: 0. This CDR3 is 15 amino acids long. CDR1 is SGHDT and CDR2 is YYEEEE in the germline V gene. This CDR3 is CASSLVAGGTGELFF. CDR3 nucleotide sequence: TGTGCCAGCAGCTTGGTAGCGGGAGGGACCGGGGAGCTGTTTTTT.

This chain uses TRBV4-1 with TRBJ2-3, with TRBD2 matching 9 bases. From germline, CDR1 is MGHRA and CDR2 YSYEKL. The CDR3 is 16 residues long. V shed 0 bases and J 10 bases; nucleotides not matched to a gene: 11. The CDR3 DNA reads TGCGCCAGCAGCCAAGATGGGGGACTAGCCGCTCTCCCGCAGTATTTT. Translating gives CASSQDGGLAALPQYF.

V usage is TRBV10-3 and J usage is TRBJ1-1, with 11 positions matching TRBD1. V shed 7 bases and J 5 bases; nucleotides not matched to a gene: 9. The length of the CDR3 is 15 residues. Germline CDR1 is ENHRY and CDR2 is SYGVKD. CDR3 in DNA: TGTGCCATCACGGGGACAGGGGGTATCGGAACTGAAGCTTTCTTT. This gives the protein CAITGTGGIGTEAFF.

The J gene is TRBJ1-1, the V gene TRBV6-4, with TRBD1 matching 7 bases. Trimming at V came to 6 bases and at J to 7 bases, leaving 14 bases not matched to a gene. Germline CDR1 is MRHNA and CDR2 is SNTAGT. CDR3 length equals 15 residues. The CDR3 region has the DNA TGTGCCAGCAGCCCCCCCTGTAGGGGGCAGGGTGAAGCTTTCTTT. Translating gives CASSPPCRGQGEAFF.

This clone was counted only a few times. The gene calls are TRBV11-2 and TRBJ1-1; D is perhaps TRBD1 (5 bases). Germline V gene lookup returns CDR1 SGHAT and CDR2 FQNNGV. Between the trimmed V and J ends, which lost 3 bases and 11 bases, there was a span of 10 bases. There are 11 residues in the CDR3. The CDR3, as DNA: TGTGCCAGCAGCTTCCAGGGCAGGGCTTTCTTT. It yields the protein CASSFQGRAFF.

The chain links TRBV5-5 to TRBJ1-3, with 7 positions matching TRBD1. J lost 0 bases, V lost 4 bases, and 4 bases had no gene match. The germline V gene encodes CDR1 SGHKS and CDR2 YYEKEE (reference sequence). The length of the CDR3 is 15 residues. The CDR3: CASSRDSYSGNTIYF. CDR3 in DNA: TGTGCCAGCAGCAGGGACAGCTACTCTGGAAACACCATATATTTT.

This chain connects TRBV3-1 (or the pseudogene TRBV3-2) to TRBJ2-1; 9 nucleotides align to TRBD2. From germline, CDR1 is LGHDT and CDR2 YNNKEL (reference sequence). Trimming took 3 bases from V and 4 from J; bases not matched to a gene: 4. This CDR3 has 15 residues. In DNA, the CDR3 is TGTGCCAGCAGCCATATAGCGGGGGAATACAATGAGCAGTTCTTC. This translates into CASSHIAGEYNEQFF.

The rearrangement uses TRBV13 and TRBJ2-1; 14 nucleotides match TRBD2. J was trimmed by 8 bases and V by 5 bases; bases with no gene match: 8. Germline CDR1 is PRHDT and CDR2 is FYEKMQ (reference sequence). The CDR3 has 16 amino acids. DNA of the CDR3: TGTGCCAGCAGCCCGCAGGGACTAGCGGGGGACCATGAGCAGTTCTTC. This gives the protein CASSPQGLAGDHEQFF.

In this sample, this clone turned up once. The chain carries TRBV19 and TRBJ2-5, with 7 bases fitting TRBD2. Germline CDR1 is LNHDA and CDR2 is SQIVND (reference sequence). The CDR3 is made up of 14 amino acids. Trimming took 5 bases from V and 5 from J; bases not matched to a gene: 8. The CDR3 region is CASSEQAGRETQYF. CDR3 bases: TGTGCCAGTAGTGAACAAGCGGGGCGGGAGACCCAGTACTTC.

The J gene is TRBJ2-7, the V gene TRBV5-1; D ambiguous. The V end was cut by 0 bases, the J end by 0 bases, with 10 bases between. The CDR3 covers 15 residues. Per the germline V gene, CDR1 is SGHRS and CDR2 is YFSETQ. The CDR3 DNA follows: TGCGCCAGCAGCTTGGATGTACAGAGCTCCTACGAGCAGTACTTC. Protein product: CASSLDVQSSYEQYF.

This clone was seen just once. The rearrangement joins TRBV29-1 to TRBJ2-1, with 7 bases that match TRBD2. The V segment lost 1 base and the J segment 6 bases; nucleotides outside the gene matches: 3. Germline V gene sequence: CDR1 SQVTM, CDR2 ANQGSEA. This CDR3 region has 13 residues. CDR3 protein: CSVEGREVNEQFF. The CDR3 bases are TGCAGCGTTGAAGGACGGGAGGTCAATGAGCAGTTCTTC.